The sequence of this TCR beta chain was determined in a study of Graves' ophthalmopathy and Graves' hyperthyroidism. Study findings and constraints: Among thyroid clonotypes expanded above 0.001 frequency, most also appeared in blood.

Aged 18 to 65, the patients with hyperthyroidism had under 2 months' duration and were newly diagnosed. Excluded: other autoimmune disease, uncontrolled infection, pregnancy or lactation. The CDR3 is 11 residues long. CDR1 is SEHNR and CDR2 is FQNEAQ in the germline V gene (reference sequence). The germline V and J ends were trimmed by 5 bases and 7 bases, with 8 bases remaining between them. This clonotype was recorded many times. Its antigen is unidentified. Researchers took RNA transcripts and amplified TCR beta CDR3 regions from them. A first-round RT-PCR used HTBI primers, followed by a second-round multiplex PCR. MiXCR, run by TCRdb on the multiplex PCR reads, gives a single entry per CDR3 protein. This sample has more than 1,000,000 distinct CDR3 sequences, with about two fifths found just once.

Sequenced input: peripheral blood or thyroid tissue (not recorded which). This receptor was identified in an adult man with Graves' hyperthyroidism. The rearrangement joins TRBV7-9 to TRBJ2-5; D is uncertain. The CDR3 region is CASSRGGTQYF. In DNA form, the CDR3 reads TGTGCCAGCAGCCGAGGCGGGACCCAGTACTTC.